The 15 T cell receptor beta chains given below trace back to one sample, sequenced in a study of blood T cell repertoires in COVID-19. Method: immunoSEQ multiplex PCR; TCRdb's copy keeps in-frame clones and lacks some. The repertoire holds 270,000 or so clones, with more than 75% as singletons. Sequenced input: PBMCs or T cells enriched from blood (not recorded which). Receptor source: a woman aged 45-59 years who had been exposed to COVID-19.

The chain employs TRBV19 and TRBJ2-7; TRBD2 matches at 7 bases. Germline CDR1 is LNHDA and CDR2 is SQIVND (reference sequence). J gave up 5 bases and V 5 bases, and 3 bases lay outside the gene matches. This CDR3 has 12 amino acids. CDR3 DNA sequence: TGTGCCAGTAGTTTCCGGGGGGACGAGCAGTACTTC. Encoded protein: CASSFRGDEQYF.

V gene TRBV28 combines with J gene TRBJ1-6, with D possibly TRBD1 on 5 matching bases. In germline, CDR1 is MDHEN, CDR2 SYDVKM. CDR3 size: 15 residues. The V end was cut by 2 bases, the J end by 7 bases, with 12 bases between. The CDR3 DNA reads as TGTGCCAGCAGTTTACAGGGAGGCCAGAATTCACCCCTCCACTTT. Translated: CASSLQGGQNSPLHF.

This clone was detected only once. The V and J genes are TRBV6-5 and TRBJ1-1; 7 bases are shared with TRBD1. Germline CDR1 reads MNHEY; CDR2 reads SVGAGI. V shed 2 bases, J shed 5 bases, and the junction held 2 bases outside the gene matches. The CDR3 is 13 residues long. The DNA for the CDR3 is TGTGCCAGCAGTTACGGACAGGTGACTGAAGCTTTCTTT. Translating gives CASSYGQVTEAFF.

This chain joins TRBV11-2 and TRBJ1-1, with TRBD1 matching 8 bases. The germline V gene has CDR1 SGHAT and CDR2 FQNNGV. This CDR3 is built from 14 residues. Trimming took 6 bases from V and 3 from J; bases not matched to a gene: 6. The CDR3 region is CASSRMDRDTEAFF. The CDR3, as DNA: TGTGCCAGCAGTCGTATGGACAGGGACACTGAAGCTTTCTTT.

This CDR3 reads CASSQGSGRGSGGYTF. CDR3 DNA: TGCGCCAGCAGCCAAGGGAGCGGCAGGGGGTCAGGAGGCTACACCTTC. This sequence joins TRBV4-3 and TRBJ1-2; TRBD1 matches at 7 bases. Germline lookup yields CDR1 LGHNA and CDR2 YSLEER. The CDR3 extends over 16 amino acids. The J segment lost 8 bases and the V segment lost 1 base, leaving 13 bases of the junction unmatched.

The rearrangement uses TRBV9 and TRBJ2-6; 9 bases fit TRBD2. J lost 0 bases, V lost 4 bases, and 8 bases had no gene match. The CDR3 loop spans 18 amino acids. CDR1 is SGDLS and CDR2 is YYNGEE in the germline V gene. The CDR3 DNA follows: TGTGCCAGCAGCCCGAGCGGGACTAGCTACTCTGGGGCCAACGTCCTGACTTTC. As protein: CASSPSGTSYSGANVLTF. Filled out from reference TRBV9 and TRBJ2-6, the complete variable domain reads DSGVTQTPKHLITATGQRVTLRCSPRSGDLSVYWYQQSLDQGLQFLIQYYNGEERAKGNILERFSAQQFPDLHSELNLSSLELGDSALYFCASSPSGTSYSGANVLTFGAGSRLTVL.

This chain connects TRBV13 to TRBJ1-4; D perhaps matches TRBD1 (6 bases). The germline CDR1 and CDR2 sequences are PRHDT and FYEKMQ (reference sequence). This CDR3 has 13 residues. Trimming removed 6 bases at V and 8 bases at J, with 13 bases between. The CDR3 DNA sequence: TGTGCCAGCAGTCCACAGGGTGGGGAAAAACTGTTTTTT. Protein product: CASSPQGGEKLFF.

The genes are TRBV3-1 (or the pseudogene TRBV3-2) and TRBJ1-1, with no clear D. The CDR3 totals 16 residues. CDR1 and CDR2 (germline): LGHDT, YNNKEL (reference sequence). V gave up 0 bases and J gave up 6 bases, with 17 bases separating them. CDR3 region: CASSQESGLMAPEAFF. The CDR3 region has the DNA TGTGCCAGCAGCCAAGAAAGTGGACTAATGGCCCCTGAAGCTTTCTTT.

This clone was detected once. The CDR3 loop is CASSFVPEDEAFF. The CDR3 nucleotides are TGCGCCAGCAGCTTCGTCCCGGAGGATGAAGCTTTCTTT. The gene calls are TRBV5-1 and TRBJ1-1; D uncertain. V was pared by 2 bases and J by 7 bases, with 12 bases between. This CDR3 spans 13 amino acids. Per germline, CDR1 SGHRS and CDR2 YFSETQ.

The V call is TRBV12-3 or TRBV12-4, the J call TRBJ2-7; D is perhaps TRBD2 (6 bases). V lost 7 bases and J 2 bases, leaving 12 bases between the germline ends. The CDR3 length is 13 residues. This CDR3 is CASTKAGTYEQYF. The CDR3 DNA is TGTGCCAGCACCAAGGCGGGGACCTACGAGCAGTACTTC.

The gene calls are TRBV5-1 and TRBJ2-1, with 7 positions matching TRBD2. Trimming cost V 2 bases and J 0 bases; bases outside gene matches: 5. CDR1 is SGHRS and CDR2 is YFSETQ in the germline V gene. This CDR3 comprises 16 residues. CDR3 amino acids: CASSFDPGGSYNEQFF. The CDR3 nucleotides read TGCGCCAGCAGCTTCGATCCGGGGGGCTCCTACAATGAGCAGTTCTTC. The entire variable domain, with the rest obtained from reference TRBV5-1 and TRBJ2-1, is as follows: KAGVTQTPRYLIKTRGQQVTLSCSPISGHRSVSWYQQTPGQGLQFLFEYFSETQRNKGNFPGRFSGRQFSNSRSEMNVSTLELGDSALYLCASSFDPGGSYNEQFFGPGTRLTVL.

CDR3 sequence reads: CASSGTASYNEQFF. DNA of the CDR3: TGTGCCAGCTCCGGGACAGCCAGCTACAATGAGCAGTTCTTC. The V gene is TRBV6-5, the J gene TRBJ2-1, with 7 nucleotides matching TRBD1. CDR3 size: 14 residues. Looked up from germline, CDR1 is MNHEY and CDR2 is SVGAGI. With 8 bases clipped from V and 3 bases from J, the junction kept 7 bases outside the gene matches.

In DNA, the CDR3 is TGTGCCAGCAGTTTTCAGGGGGGCATATCCAATGAGCAGTTCTTC. Translated: CASSFQGGISNEQFF. The V gene is TRBV27, the J gene TRBJ2-1, with D perhaps TRBD1 (7 bases). Between the trimmed V and J ends, which lost 3 bases and 6 bases, there was a span of 15 bases. Germline V CDR1 and CDR2: MNHEY, SMNVEV (reference sequence). CDR3 size: 15 residues.

The genes are TRBV11-2 and TRBJ1-2; the match to TRBD1 covers 10 bases. Germline V gene sequence: CDR1 SGHAT, CDR2 FQNNGV. Germline trimming cut 5 bases from V and 2 bases from J; bases unmatched to any gene: 2. The CDR3 is 14 residues long. The CDR3 DNA reads as TGTGCCAGCAGCCCGGGACAGGGGAACTATGGCTACACCTTC. Residues: CASSPGQGNYGYTF.

The chain links TRBV29-1 to TRBJ1-5; a possible D gene is TRBD1 (5 bases). V was shortened by 4 bases and J by 1 base, with 5 bases between the two germline ends. This CDR3 is built from 12 residues. The germline CDR1 and CDR2 sequences are SQVTM and ANQGSEA. CDR3 region: CSVGQSNQPQHF. Written as DNA, the CDR3 is TGCAGCGTTGGACAGAGCAATCAGCCCCAGCATTTT.